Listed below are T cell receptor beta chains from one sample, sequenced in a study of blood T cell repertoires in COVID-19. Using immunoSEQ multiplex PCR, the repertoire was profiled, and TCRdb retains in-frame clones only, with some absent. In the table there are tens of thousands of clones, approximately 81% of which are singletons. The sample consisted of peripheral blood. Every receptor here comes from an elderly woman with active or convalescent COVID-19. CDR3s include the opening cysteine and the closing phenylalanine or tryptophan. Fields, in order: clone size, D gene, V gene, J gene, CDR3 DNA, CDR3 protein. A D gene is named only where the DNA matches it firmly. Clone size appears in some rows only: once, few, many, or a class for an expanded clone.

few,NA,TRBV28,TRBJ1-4,TGTGCCAGCAGTTTTTTACTTTCCAATGAAAAACTGTTTTTT,CASSFLLSNEKLFF
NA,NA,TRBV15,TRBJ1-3,TGTGCCACCAGCAGAGAGGGCGGAAACACCATATATTTT,CATSREGGNTIYF
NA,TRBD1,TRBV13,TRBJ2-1,TGTGCCAGCAGCTTAGGATATATTGGACAGGGGGAAGATGAGCAGTTCTTC,CASSLGYIGQGEDEQFF
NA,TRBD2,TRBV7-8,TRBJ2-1,TGTGCCAGCAGCATGGGGACTAGCGGGGGGGCCAAAGAGCAGTTCTTC,CASSMGTSGGAKEQFF
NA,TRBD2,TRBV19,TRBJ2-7,TGTGCCAGTAGAGTGGACGGCGGGGGTGTCTACGAGCAGTACTTC,CASRVDGGGVYEQYF
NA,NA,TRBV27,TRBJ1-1,TGTGCCAGCAGTTATCTCAGGAACACTGAAGCTTTCTTT,CASSYLRNTEAFF
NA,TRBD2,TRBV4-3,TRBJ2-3,TGCGCCAGCAGCCATGAGACTAGCGCCCCGTTCACAGATACGCAGTATTTT,CASSHETSAPFTDTQYF
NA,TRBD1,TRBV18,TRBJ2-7,TGTGCCAGCTCACCAATCGGGACAGGGGGCGGTGAGCAGTACTTC,CASSPIGTGGGEQYF
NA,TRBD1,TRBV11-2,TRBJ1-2,TGTGCCAGCAGCTTCGGGACAGGGGGGGGTAATGGCTACACCTTC,CASSFGTGGGNGYTF
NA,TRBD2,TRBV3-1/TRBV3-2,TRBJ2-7,TGTGCCAGCAGCCAAGACGGGACTAGCGGTTTAACGGTAACCTACGAGCAGTACTTC,CASSQDGTSGLTVTYEQYF
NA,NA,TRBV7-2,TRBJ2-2,TGTGCCAGCAGCTTAGCCAGGGGAGGGACCGGGGAGCTGTTTTTT,CASSLARGGTGELFF
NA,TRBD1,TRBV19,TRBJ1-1,TGTGCCAGTAGTATGAGGGACAGGGTATTGGGTGAAGCTTTCTTT,CASSMRDRVLGEAFF
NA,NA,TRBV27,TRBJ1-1,TGTGCCAGCAGAAACCAGAGGGGGGGGGACACTGAAGCTTTCTTT,CASRNQRGGDTEAFF
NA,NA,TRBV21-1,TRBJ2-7,TGTGCCAGCAAACGACTAGCCCTTAAGAATAATCAATCCTACGAGCAGTACTTC,CASKRLALKNNQSYEQYF
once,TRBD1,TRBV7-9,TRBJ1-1,TGTGCCAGCAGCATGATCGGGACAGGGGATAATTTCTTT,CASSMIGTGDNFF
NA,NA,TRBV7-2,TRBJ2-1,TGTGCCAGCAGCTTAGGGCCTAGCGCCAGTGGCTACAATGAGCAGTTCTTC,CASSLGPSASGYNEQFF
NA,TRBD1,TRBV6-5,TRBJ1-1,TGTGCCAGCAGTTACCGACAGGGGCCTGAAGCTTTCTTT,CASSYRQGPEAFF
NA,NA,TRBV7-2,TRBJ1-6,TGTGCCAGCAGCTTCTCGTCACCCCTCCACTTT,CASSFSSPLHF
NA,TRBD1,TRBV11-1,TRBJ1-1,TGTGCCAGCAGCGCTGACAGGGCGGTCGATACTGAAGCTTTCTTT,CASSADRAVDTEAFF
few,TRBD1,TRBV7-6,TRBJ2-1,TGTGCCAGCAGCTTAGTGCCGAGGGGGCTAAATGAGCAGTTCTTC,CASSLVPRGLNEQFF
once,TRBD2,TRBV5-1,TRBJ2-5,TGCGCCAGCAGCTTGGCGCTAGCGGGGGGCCAAGAGACCCAGTACTTC,CASSLALAGGQETQYF
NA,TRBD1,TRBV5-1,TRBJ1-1,TGCGCCAGCAGCTTGGCAGGGGGGATTCTTGAAGCTTTCTTT,CASSLAGGILEAFF
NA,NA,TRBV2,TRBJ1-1,TGCGCTACAGGGCGCGAGAGAAGCACTGAAGCTTTCTTT,CATGRERSTEAFF
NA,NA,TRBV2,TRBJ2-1,TGTGCCAGCAGAGCCCTACAGGGTAGTGAGCAGTTCTTC,CASRALQGSEQFF
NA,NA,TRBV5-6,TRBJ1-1,TGTGCCAGCAGCTTGGGTGGTCCGGACACTGAAGCTTTCTTT,CASSLGGPDTEAFF
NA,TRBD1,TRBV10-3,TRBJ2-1,TGTGCCATCAGTGAGTCGACAGGGATCAATGAGCAGTTCTTC,CAISESTGINEQFF
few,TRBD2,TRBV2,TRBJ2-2,TGTGCCAGCACCCTCCCGGGACTAGCGGGATTTAACACCGGGGAGCTGTTTTTT,CASTLPGLAGFNTGELFF
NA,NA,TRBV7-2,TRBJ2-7,TGTGCCAGCAGCTTATGGACAGAAGCCTACGAGCAGTACTTC,CASSLWTEAYEQYF
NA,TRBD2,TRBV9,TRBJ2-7,TGTGCCAGCAGCGTAGGGGGACTAGCGGGGGACTACGAGCAGTACTTC,CASSVGGLAGDYEQYF